The 21 T cell receptor beta chains below were found in one sample sequenced in a study of blood T cell repertoires in COVID-19 (dated by TCRdb to between 2020 and 2021). The library came from the immunoSEQ multiplex PCR assay. TCRdb carries this immuneACCESS record with in-frame sequences only. Its versions omit some clonotypes, under half of them owing to an unresolved V gene in the studies checked, with the rest unexplained. Counted in this sample were approximately 160,000 clones; 70% to 90% of them appeared once. The ten largest account for roughly 8% of the sample. Sequenced sample: peripheral blood. All receptors derive from a woman in her sixties with COVID-19, enrolled during active disease.

This clone has a single count. The CDR3: CASSGGGQDHPPYGYTF. In DNA, the CDR3 is TGTGCCAGCAGTGGGGGGGGACAGGACCACCCTCCTTATGGCTACACCTTC. The chain is built from TRBV6-4 and TRBJ1-2, with 8 nucleotides matching TRBD1. Germline loops: CDR1 MRHNA, CDR2 SNTAGT. The junction had 15 bases not matched to a gene; V was cut back by 4 bases and J by 5 bases. This CDR3 spans 17 amino acids.

This chain connects TRBV27 to TRBJ1-1; the D is unclear. This CDR3 is built from 13 residues. V lost 5 bases and J 0 bases, leaving 7 bases between the germline ends. Germline V gives CDR1 MNHEY, CDR2 SMNVEV (reference sequence). The CDR3 reads CASSVVMNTEAFF. DNA of the CDR3: TGTGCCAGCAGTGTAGTAATGAACACTGAAGCTTTCTTT.

The chain carries TRBV3-1 (or the pseudogene TRBV3-2) and TRBJ2-2; 8 bases line up with TRBD1. J gave up 4 bases and V 3 bases, and 4 bases lay outside the gene matches. The CDR3 runs 15 residues. Germline V gene lookup returns CDR1 LGHDT and CDR2 YNNKEL (reference sequence). This CDR3 reads CASSQDRAPTGELFF. Written as DNA, the CDR3 is TGTGCCAGCAGCCAGGACAGGGCCCCCACCGGGGAGCTGTTTTTT.

This chain connects TRBV6-1 to TRBJ1-1; 7 positions agree with TRBD1. The ends lost 4 bases at V and 6 bases at J; junction bases unmatched: 17. This CDR3 comprises 17 residues. Germline V gene sequence: CDR1 MNHNS, CDR2 SASEGT. The CDR3 reads CASSGYLQGLMDAEAFF. The CDR3 region has the DNA TGTGCCAGCAGTGGGTACCTACAGGGGTTAATGGATGCTGAAGCTTTCTTT.

V usage is TRBV7-3 and J usage is TRBJ2-2, with D uncertain. Germline V gene sequence: CDR1 SGHTA, CDR2 FQGTGA. The CDR3 consists of 16 residues. The V end lost 2 bases, the J end lost 4 bases, and 14 bases lay between the germline ends. CDR3 bases: TGTGCCAGCAGCTTAGCCGGCCACCCGGGCACCGGGGAGCTGTTTTTT. This gives the protein CASSLAGHPGTGELFF.

The V call is TRBV6-6, the J call TRBJ2-2; no clear D gene. Germline loops: CDR1 MNHNY, CDR2 SVGAGI (reference sequence). The CDR3 contains 14 residues. V lost 0 bases and J 5 bases, leaving 7 bases between the germline ends. The CDR3 DNA sequence: TGTGCCAGCAGTTACTCGATACAGACCGGGGAGCTGTTTTTT. Its protein is CASSYSIQTGELFF.

This chain connects TRBV9 to TRBJ2-3, with a weak D call TRBD2 (5 bases). This CDR3 has 13 amino acids. Trimming stripped 7 bases from V and 3 bases from J, with 12 bases between. The germline CDR1 and CDR2 sequences are SGDLS and YYNGEE. In DNA form, the CDR3 reads TGTGCCAGCGGTACGGGAAGGACAGATACGCAGTATTTT. As protein: CASGTGRTDTQYF.

J is TRBJ1-1 and V is TRBV7-3, with TRBD1 matching over 8 bases. The V gene's germline CDR1 is SGHTA and CDR2 FQGTGA. With V trimmed by 4 bases and J by 1 base, 2 bases remained unmatched. This CDR3 is built from 14 residues. This CDR3 is CASSSQGANTEAFF. The CDR3 DNA reads TGTGCCAGCAGCTCGCAGGGGGCGAACACTGAAGCTTTCTTT.

V is TRBV5-4 and J is TRBJ1-3; TRBD1 matches 7 bases. V dropped 4 bases and J dropped 0; count of bases not matched to a gene: 4. The CDR3 covers 15 residues. Germline V gives CDR1 SGHNT, CDR2 YYREEE (reference sequence). In DNA form, the CDR3 reads TGTGCCAGCAGCCAAGGGGGCCTCTCTGGAAACACCATATATTTT. It translates to CASSQGGLSGNTIYF.

This sequence joins TRBV6-1 and TRBJ1-2; 8 bases agree with TRBD1. V lost 3 bases, J lost 4 bases, and 4 bases stayed unmatched. This CDR3 is 14 amino acids long. Germline-derived CDR1 and CDR2 are MNHNS and SASEGT. This chain's CDR3 is CASSETGVVYGYTF. CDR3 bases: TGTGCCAGCAGTGAGACAGGGGTAGTCTATGGCTACACCTTC.

V gene TRBV4-1 combines with J gene TRBJ1-6; 7 positions agree with TRBD1. The ends lost 1 base at V and 0 bases at J; junction bases unmatched: 3. CDR1 and CDR2 from the germline V gene are MGHRA and YSYEKL. The CDR3 totals 17 residues. As DNA, the CDR3 is TGCGCCAGCAGCCAAGTCAGGGGGAGCTCCTATAATTCACCCCTCCACTTT. Translation: CASSQVRGSSYNSPLHF.

The chain recombines TRBV7-9 with TRBJ2-1; TRBD2 matches at 7 bases. There are 11 residues in the CDR3. Trimming removed 7 bases from V and 8 bases from J; junction bases left unmatched: 2. The germline V gene encodes CDR1 SEHNR and CDR2 FQNEAQ (reference sequence). In DNA form, the CDR3 reads TGTGCCAGCACCCGGGGGGATGAGCAGTTCTTC. Its translation: CASTRGDEQFF.

The rearrangement uses TRBV19 and TRBJ1-2; D uncertain. The ends were cut back, 3 bases at V and 2 bases at J, with 10 bases in the middle. The CDR3 is made up of 14 amino acids. CDR1 and CDR2 from the germline V gene are LNHDA and SQIVND (reference sequence). The chain's CDR3 is CASSIPRRNYGYTF. The DNA of the CDR3 is TGTGCCAGTAGTATCCCGCGTCGGAACTATGGCTACACCTTC.

The CDR3 coding sequence is TGTGCCAGCAAAACAGGGTTGAAGACCCAGTACTTC. Translating it yields CASKTGLKTQYF. The genes are TRBV6-5 and TRBJ2-5; D might be TRBD1 (6 bases). CDR3 length equals 12 residues. V was pared by 7 bases and J by 6 bases, with 12 bases between. CDR1 is MNHEY, CDR2 SVGAGI, per germline.

The CDR3 sequence: CASSPRAGGVNTEAFF. CDR3 in DNA: TGTGCCAGCAGTCCAAGAGCAGGGGGCGTAAACACTGAAGCTTTCTTT. The chain joins TRBV27 to TRBJ1-1; 8 bases agree with TRBD1. The CDR3 consists of 16 residues. Germline loops: CDR1 MNHEY, CDR2 SMNVEV (reference sequence). Unmatched junction bases numbered 10, after V lost 5 bases and J lost 2 bases.

The rearrangement uses TRBV21-1 and TRBJ1-5. TRBV21-1 is a known pseudogene. This CDR3 is 15 amino acids long. In nucleotides, the CDR3 is TGTGCCAGCAGCTCTCGGAAGCCGGGGAATCAGCCCCAGCATTTT. Amino acid sequence: CASSSRKPGNQPQHF.

The chain is built from TRBV7-2 and TRBJ2-5; D is ambiguous. CDR1 and CDR2 from the germline V gene are SGHTA and FQGNSA. The CDR3 sequence is 14 residues long. V lost 0 bases and J 5 bases, leaving 10 bases between the germline ends. CDR3 region: CASSLAARPETQYF. CDR3 bases: TGTGCCAGCAGCTTAGCAGCTAGGCCGGAGACCCAGTACTTC.

This chain links TRBV5-4 with TRBJ2-2, with 7 bases lining up with TRBD1. Losses at the gene ends were 5 bases for V and 0 bases for J; bases not matched to a gene: 7. Germline V lookup: CDR1 SGHNT, CDR2 YYREEE (reference sequence). This CDR3 contains 16 residues. This chain's CDR3 is CASRRQTGANTGELFF. CDR3 DNA: TGTGCCAGCAGGCGACAAACAGGGGCGAACACCGGGGAGCTGTTTTTT.

About this clone: Sequence at one end of the junction differs from germline and may be a read error. The rearrangement joins TRBV9 to TRBJ1-1, with a tentative D call TRBD1 (6 bases). The CDR3 covers 18 residues. The germline CDR1 and CDR2 sequences are SGDLS and YYNGEE. The DNA for the CDR3 is TGCGCCAGCAGCGCCGGGGGGGGCCAGGGGCTCATGAACACTGAAGCTTTCTTT. Its protein is CASSAGGGQGLMNTEAFF.

The rearrangement joins TRBV9 to TRBJ1-1, with D possibly TRBD1 on 5 matching bases. Germline V gene lookup returns CDR1 SGDLS and CDR2 YYNGEE. This CDR3 region has 15 residues. V was clipped by 0 bases and J by 1 base, with 10 bases between them. Here the CDR3 reads CASSVVPGQNTEAFF. CDR3 sequence (DNA): TGTGCCAGCAGCGTAGTGCCAGGACAGAACACTGAAGCTTTCTTT.

CDR3 protein: CASSLTSAEDTQYF. DNA of the CDR3: TGTGCCAGCAGCCTCACATCGGCGGAGGATACGCAGTATTTT. The chain couples TRBV7-2 to TRBJ2-3; no reliable D call. The germline gives CDR1 SGHTA, CDR2 FQGNSA. Trimming removed 5 bases at V and 6 bases at J, with 15 bases between. The CDR3 has 14 amino acids.